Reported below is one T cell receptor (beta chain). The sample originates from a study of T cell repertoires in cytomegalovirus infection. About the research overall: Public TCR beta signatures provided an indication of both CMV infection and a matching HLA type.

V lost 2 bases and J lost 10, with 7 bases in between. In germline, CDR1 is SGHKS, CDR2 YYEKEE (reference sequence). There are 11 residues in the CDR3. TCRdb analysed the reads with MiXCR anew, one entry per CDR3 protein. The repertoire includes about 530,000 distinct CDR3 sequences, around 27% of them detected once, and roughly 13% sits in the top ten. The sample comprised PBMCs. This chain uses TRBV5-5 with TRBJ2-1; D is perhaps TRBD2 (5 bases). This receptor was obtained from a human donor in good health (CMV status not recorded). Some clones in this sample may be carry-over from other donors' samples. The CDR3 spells CASSFSVEQFF. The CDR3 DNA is TGTGCCAGCAGCTTTAGCGTCGAGCAGTTCTTC.